The 27 T cell receptor beta chains reported below all come from one sample, sequenced in a study of CD8 T cells in Susac syndrome. Random-hexamer reverse transcription was applied to roughly 0.5 to 1 ug RNA. TCRdb analysed the immunoSEQ multiplex PCR reads with MiXCR anew, one entry per CDR3 protein. Of about 190,000 distinct CDR3 sequences listed, more than 90% are singletons. Sequenced sample: CD4+ T cells from PBMCs. The receptors originated from a human donor with Susac syndrome.

This chain joins TRBV12-5 and TRBJ2-6; D ambiguous. Germline V gives CDR1 LGHNT, CDR2 FRNRAP. The V end was cut by 7 bases, the J end by 0 bases, with 16 bases between. The CDR3 length is 17 residues. The CDR3 reads CASAWNRKDSGANVLTF. Here the CDR3 DNA reads TGTGCTAGTGCCTGGAATCGAAAGGACTCTGGGGCCAACGTCCTGACTTTC.

The V call is TRBV29-1, the J call TRBJ2-1; 11 nucleotides agree with TRBD2. Germline lookup yields CDR1 SQVTM and CDR2 ANQGSEA. This CDR3 is 15 amino acids long. V shed 6 bases, J shed 4 bases, and the junction held 8 bases outside the gene matches. CDR3 residues: CSVVGLAGPYNEQFF. In DNA, the CDR3 is TGCAGCGTCGTCGGACTAGCGGGCCCATACAATGAGCAGTTCTTC.

This clonotype was detected a few times. Compared with germline, one end of the junction differs, possibly owing to a read error. The chain uses TRBV7-2 and TRBJ2-7; D is perhaps TRBD1 (6 bases). The CDR3 is 13 amino acids. Germline V lookup: CDR1 SGHTA, CDR2 FQGNSA. The CDR3 loop reads CASSLDRSYEQYF. CDR3 DNA sequence: TGTGCCAGCAGTTTAGACAGGAGCTACGAGCAGTACTTC.

The J gene is TRBJ1-5, the V gene TRBV20-1, with 10 bases fitting TRBD1. Germline assignment: CDR1 DFQATT and CDR2 SNEGSKA (reference sequence). This CDR3 is 16 amino acids long. With 1 base clipped from V and 2 bases from J, the junction kept 5 bases outside the gene matches. CDR3 coding DNA: TGCAGTGCTAGAGCAAGGGACAGGGGAGGCAATCAGCCCCAGCATTTT. It encodes CSARARDRGGNQPQHF.

This chain uses TRBV20-1 with TRBJ2-5; TRBD2 matches at 13 bases. The germline CDR1 and CDR2 sequences are DFQATT and SNEGSKA (reference sequence). CDR3 length: 18 amino acids. V gave up 5 bases and J gave up 1 base; unmatched junction bases: 13. CDR3 protein: CSAQPGGLAGELQETQYF. In DNA form, the CDR3 reads TGCAGTGCTCAACCGGGAGGACTAGCGGGGGAACTCCAAGAGACCCAGTACTTC.

The chain couples TRBV15 to TRBJ1-1; 11 nucleotides align to TRBD1. Germline V CDR1 and CDR2: LNHNV, YYDKDF (reference sequence). The CDR3 runs 15 residues. V trimming: 3 bases; J trimming: 4 bases; junction bases outside the gene matches: 4. The CDR3 region has the DNA TGTGCCACCAGCAGGGCCGGGACAGGGGGCACTGAAGCTTTCTTT. It yields the protein CATSRAGTGGTEAFF.

The chain employs TRBV18 and TRBJ1-2, with D uncertain. The CDR3 sequence is 15 residues long. V was trimmed by 2 bases and J by 4 bases, leaving 14 bases between them. Germline loops: CDR1 KGHSH, CDR2 LQKENI. This CDR3 reads CASSPGVEVGYGYTF. The CDR3 DNA is TGTGCCAGCTCACCAGGGGTTGAAGTGGGCTATGGCTACACCTTC.

This sequence joins TRBV19 and TRBJ1-1, with D possibly matching TRBD1 (6 bases). Germline loops: CDR1 LNHDA, CDR2 SQIVND (reference sequence). With 5 bases removed from V and 4 bases from J, the gap between germline ends came to 17 bases. The CDR3 sequence is 15 residues long. The CDR3 region is CASSLQGSTGTEAFF. The CDR3 DNA reads TGTGCCAGTAGTTTACAGGGATCTACGGGCACTGAAGCTTTCTTT.

The V gene is TRBV5-4, the J gene TRBJ2-3, with D hard to call. There are 13 residues in the CDR3. The V and J ends lost 4 bases and 1 base respectively, with 7 bases between them. Germline CDR1 is SGHNT and CDR2 is YYREEE (reference sequence). The CDR3 reads CASSLARTDTQYF. The CDR3 bases are TGTGCCAGCAGCCTCGCGCGCACAGATACGCAGTATTTT.

The genes are TRBV14 and TRBJ1-2; 7 positions agree with TRBD1. CDR3 length equals 14 residues. The J segment lost 7 bases and the V segment lost 2 bases, leaving 7 bases of the junction unmatched. Germline CDR1 reads SGHDN; CDR2 reads FVKESK. CDR3 bases: TGTGCCAGCAGCCAAACAGGGGTTCTTGGTGGCTACACCTTC. The encoded protein is CASSQTGVLGGYTF.

For this clonotype: At one end the junction does not follow the germline gene, possibly because of a read error. This sequence joins TRBV12-3 or TRBV12-4 and TRBJ1-5; possible D gene TRBD1, 5 bases. This CDR3 is 11 amino acids long. The CDR3 sequence is CAIDSNQLQHF. CDR3 nucleotide sequence: TGTGCTATCGACAGCAATCAGCTCCAGCATTTT.

The chain carries TRBV4-1 and TRBJ2-6, with D possibly being TRBD1 (6 bases). This CDR3 contains 20 residues. The V gene's germline CDR1 is MGHRA and CDR2 YSYEKL. V dropped 1 base and J dropped 0 bases, with 19 bases sitting between them. Here the CDR3 reads CASSQGRALDRSSGANVLTF. The DNA for the CDR3 is TGCGCCAGCAGCCAAGGGCGGGCCCTTGACAGGAGCTCTGGGGCCAACGTCCTGACTTTC.

The rearrangement joins TRBV20-1 to TRBJ2-1; TRBD2 matches 14 bases. Trimming took 5 bases from V and 0 from J; bases not matched to a gene: 0. The V gene's germline CDR1 is DFQATT and CDR2 SNEGSKA (reference sequence). The length of the CDR3 is 15 residues. CDR3 DNA: TGCAGTGCTGGGACTAGCGGGAGCTCCTACAATGAGCAGTTCTTC. It codes for CSAGTSGSSYNEQFF.

This chain links TRBV27 with TRBJ2-3; maybe TRBD2 (5 bases). V lost 5 bases and J 3 bases, leaving 12 bases between the germline ends. Germline CDR1 is MNHEY and CDR2 is SMNVEV (reference sequence). The CDR3 is made up of 14 amino acids. CDR3 nucleotide sequence: TGTGCCAGCAGTCCTACCCGACTAACAGATACGCAGTATTTT. This translates into CASSPTRLTDTQYF.

The chain is built from TRBV9 and TRBJ2-2, with D hard to call. This CDR3 is 14 amino acids long. CDR1 is SGDLS, CDR2 YYNGEE, per germline. Trimming shortened V by 0 bases and J by 0 bases, and 3 bases separated the two germline ends. CDR3 loop: CASSVAPNTGELFF. The CDR3 region has the DNA TGTGCCAGCAGCGTAGCCCCGAACACCGGGGAGCTGTTTTTT.

This CDR3 reads CASSIRLAGSYEQYF. Written as DNA, the CDR3 is TGTGCCAGTAGTATAAGACTAGCGGGGTCATACGAGCAGTACTTC. The chain employs TRBV19 and TRBJ2-7, with 11 bases matching TRBD2. The germline CDR1 and CDR2 sequences are LNHDA and SQIVND (reference sequence). This CDR3 is built from 15 residues. V gave up 2 bases and J gave up 4 bases; unmatched junction bases: 4.

The chain recombines TRBV6-5 with TRBJ2-5; D gene ambiguous. The CDR3 is 14 amino acids. Germline assignment: CDR1 MNHEY and CDR2 SVGAGI. Trimming took 0 bases from V and 5 from J, leaving 10 bases between them. As DNA, the CDR3 is TGTGCCAGCAGTTACTCTAAGGCCTTCGAGACCCAGTACTTC. Translation: CASSYSKAFETQYF.

V usage is TRBV29-1 and J usage is TRBJ2-5, with TRBD2 as a possible D gene (5 bases). Trimming shortened V by 4 bases and J by 10 bases, and 22 bases separated the two germline ends. The CDR3 sequence is 14 residues long. Germline values: CDR1 SQVTM, CDR2 ANQGSEA. The CDR3 protein is CSVVPGPIRGDQYF. The CDR3 coding sequence is TGCAGCGTTGTGCCCGGCCCCATACGGGGAGACCAGTACTTC.

This sequence joins TRBV7-3 and TRBJ2-5; the D gene is possibly TRBD2 (6 bases). The V gene lost 1 base and the J gene lost 2 bases, with 11 bases spanning the gap. From germline, CDR1 is SGHTA and CDR2 FQGTGA. CDR3 size: 15 residues. CDR3 loop: CASSLMGDFQETQYF. The CDR3 DNA sequence: TGTGCCAGCAGCTTAATGGGGGACTTTCAAGAGACCCAGTACTTC.

The chain has TRBV30 and TRBJ2-7; 7 bases agree with TRBD2. V lost 0 bases and J lost 4; bases outside the gene matches: 6. CDR1 is GTSNPN and CDR2 is SVGIG in the germline V gene (reference sequence). This CDR3 is built from 14 residues. In nucleotides, the CDR3 is TGTGCCTGGAGTGTCGGACTAGTTCAGTACGAGCAGTACTTC. This sequence encodes CAWSVGLVQYEQYF.

The chain links TRBV7-2 to TRBJ1-2; TRBD1 aligns across 7 bases. Germline assignment: CDR1 SGHTA and CDR2 FQGNSA. V was clipped by 5 bases and J by 7 bases; unmatched bases: 7. The CDR3 runs 13 residues. CDR3 residues: CASSLHRGSGYTF. CDR3 DNA sequence: TGTGCCAGCAGCCTCCACAGGGGATCTGGCTACACCTTC.

V usage is TRBV6-5 and J usage is TRBJ2-7; TRBD1 is a possible D gene (5 bases). Germline V gene lookup returns CDR1 MNHEY and CDR2 SVGAGI. The V gene lost 6 bases and the J gene lost 0 bases, with 15 bases spanning the gap. The CDR3 extends over 15 amino acids. CDR3 bases: TGTGCCAGCAGCTCCCGACAGACTCACTCCTACGAGCAGTACTTC. The encoded protein is CASSSRQTHSYEQYF.

V and J are TRBV20-1 and TRBJ2-5; 12 nucleotides match TRBD2. This CDR3 region has 15 residues. J lost 3 bases, V lost 6 bases, and 8 bases had no gene match. Germline V gives CDR1 DFQATT, CDR2 SNEGSKA (reference sequence). CDR3 amino acids: CSAGPLAGGEETQYF. CDR3 bases: TGCAGTGCGGGACCCCTAGCGGGGGGGGAAGAGACCCAGTACTTC.

The chain is built from TRBV13 and TRBJ1-6; TRBD1 aligns across 8 bases. The germline V gene encodes CDR1 PRHDT and CDR2 FYEKMQ (reference sequence). V shed 5 bases and J 8 bases; nucleotides not matched to a gene: 5. The CDR3 runs 14 residues. The CDR3 region is CASSNRGFDSPLHF. CDR3 nucleotides: TGTGCCAGCAGCAACAGGGGGTTTGATTCACCCCTCCACTTT.

This chain links TRBV19 with TRBJ1-2, with no clear D. V lost 1 base, J lost 2 bases, and 5 bases lay in between. The length of the CDR3 is 13 residues. Germline CDR1 reads LNHDA; CDR2 reads SQIVND (reference sequence). The CDR3 DNA sequence: TGTGCCAGTAGTATAGTAGAGAACTATGGCTACACCTTC. It codes for CASSIVENYGYTF.

This sequence joins TRBV28 and TRBJ2-7; TRBD1 agrees at 7 bases. CDR3 length: 14 residues. V shed 7 bases and J 4 bases; nucleotides not matched to a gene: 10. CDR1 and CDR2 from the germline V gene are MDHEN and SYDVKM. In nucleotides, the CDR3 is TGTGCCAGCACAGAACCGGGACAGCTTTACGAGCAGTACTTC. Its translation: CASTEPGQLYEQYF.

The rearrangement uses TRBV5-6 and TRBJ2-7; 10 bases line up with TRBD2. This CDR3 has 15 amino acids. The trim removed 4 bases at V and 11 bases at J, leaving 15 bases unmatched. Germline V gives CDR1 SGHDT, CDR2 YYEEEE. The DNA for the CDR3 is TGTGCCAGCAGCGGGAGAGGAGCGGGGGGGCATCCTGAGTACTTC. Its protein product is CASSGRGAGGHPEYF. The full variable domain, completed using reference TRBV5-6 and TRBJ2-7, is DAGVTQSPTHLIKTRGQQVTLRCSPKSGHDTVSWYQQALGQGPQFIFQYYEEEERQRGNFPDRFSGHQFPNYSSELNVNALLLGDSALYLCASSGRGAGGHPEYFGPGTRLTVT.